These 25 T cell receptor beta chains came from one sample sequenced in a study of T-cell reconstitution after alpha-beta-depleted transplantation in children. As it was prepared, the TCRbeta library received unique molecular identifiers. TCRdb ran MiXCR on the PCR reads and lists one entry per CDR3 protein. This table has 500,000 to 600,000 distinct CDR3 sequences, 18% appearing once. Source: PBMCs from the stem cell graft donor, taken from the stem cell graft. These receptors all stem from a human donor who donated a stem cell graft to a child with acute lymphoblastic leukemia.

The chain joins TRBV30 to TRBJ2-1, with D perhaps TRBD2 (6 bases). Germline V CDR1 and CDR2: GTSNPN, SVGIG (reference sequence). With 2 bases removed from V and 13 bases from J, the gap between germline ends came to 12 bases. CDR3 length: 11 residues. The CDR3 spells CAWSLSGSQFF. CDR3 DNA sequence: TGTGCCTGGAGTCTGAGCGGGTCTCAGTTCTTC. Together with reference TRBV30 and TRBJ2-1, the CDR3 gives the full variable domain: SQTIHQWPATLVQPVGSPLSLECTVEGTSNPNLYWYRQAAGRGLQLLFYSVGIGQISSEVPQNLSASRPQDRQFILSSKKLLLSDSGFYLCAWSLSGSQFFGPGTRLTVL.

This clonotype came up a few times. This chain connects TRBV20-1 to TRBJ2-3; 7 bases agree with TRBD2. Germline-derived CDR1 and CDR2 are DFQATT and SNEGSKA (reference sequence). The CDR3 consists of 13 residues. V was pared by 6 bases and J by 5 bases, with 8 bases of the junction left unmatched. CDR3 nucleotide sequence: TGCAGTGCGTCACGGGGGGTCGGAGATACGCAGTATTTT. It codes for CSASRGVGDTQYF.

The CDR3 loop reads CASSSGAGTSGSNHFLSYNEQFF. In DNA, the CDR3 is TGTGCCAGCAGCTCCGGGGCCGGGACTAGCGGGAGCAACCATTTTCTATCATACAATGAGCAGTTCTTC. This chain uses TRBV7-6 with TRBJ2-1; 14 nucleotides agree with TRBD2. The CDR3 contains 23 residues. Trimming cost V 4 bases and J 4 bases; bases outside gene matches: 24. CDR1 and CDR2 from the germline V gene are SGHVS and FNYEAQ. Full variable domain (outside the CDR3, taken from reference TRBV7-6 and TRBJ2-1): GAGVSQSPRYKVTKRGQDVALRCDPISGHVSLYWYRQALGQGPEFLTYFNYEAQQDKSGLPNDRFSAERPEGSISTLTIQRTEQRDSAMYRCASSSGAGTSGSNHFLSYNEQFFGPGTRLTVL.

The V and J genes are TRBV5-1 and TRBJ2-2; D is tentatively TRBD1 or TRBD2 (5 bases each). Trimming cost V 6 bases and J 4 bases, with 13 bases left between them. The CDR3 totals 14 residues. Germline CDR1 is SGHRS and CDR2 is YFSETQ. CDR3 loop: CASIEGPSTGELFF. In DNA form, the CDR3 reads TGCGCCAGCATCGAGGGACCAAGCACCGGGGAGCTGTTTTTT.

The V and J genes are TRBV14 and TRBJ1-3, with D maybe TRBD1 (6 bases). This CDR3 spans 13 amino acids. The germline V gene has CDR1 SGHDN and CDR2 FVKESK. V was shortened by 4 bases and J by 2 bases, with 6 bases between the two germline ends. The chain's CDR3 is CASSRQAGNTIYF. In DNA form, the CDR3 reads TGTGCCAGCAGCCGACAGGCTGGAAACACCATATATTTT. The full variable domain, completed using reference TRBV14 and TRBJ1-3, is EAGVTQFPSHSVIEKGQTVTLRCDPISGHDNLYWYRRVMGKEIKFLLHFVKESKQDESGMPNNRFLAERTGGTYSTLKVQPAELEDSGVYFCASSRQAGNTIYFGEGSWLTVV.

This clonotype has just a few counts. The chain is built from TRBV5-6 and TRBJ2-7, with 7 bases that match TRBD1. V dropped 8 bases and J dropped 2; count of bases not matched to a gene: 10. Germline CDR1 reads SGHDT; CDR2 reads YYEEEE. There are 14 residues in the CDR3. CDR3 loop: CASGTGTVTYEQYF. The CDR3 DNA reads TGTGCCAGTGGTACCGGGACAGTGACCTACGAGCAGTACTTC.

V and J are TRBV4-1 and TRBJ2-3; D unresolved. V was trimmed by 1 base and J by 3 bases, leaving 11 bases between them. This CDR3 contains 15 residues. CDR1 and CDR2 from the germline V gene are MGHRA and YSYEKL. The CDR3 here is CASSQGDTTTDTQYF. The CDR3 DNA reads TGCGCCAGCAGCCAAGGTGACACTACTACAGATACGCAGTATTTT.

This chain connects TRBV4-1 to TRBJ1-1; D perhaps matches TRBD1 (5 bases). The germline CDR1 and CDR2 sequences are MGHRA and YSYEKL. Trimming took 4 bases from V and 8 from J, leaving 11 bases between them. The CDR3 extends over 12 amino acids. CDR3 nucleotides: TGCGCCAGCAGCCCTGGGGGAGGGGAAGCTTTCTTT. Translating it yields CASSPGGGEAFF.

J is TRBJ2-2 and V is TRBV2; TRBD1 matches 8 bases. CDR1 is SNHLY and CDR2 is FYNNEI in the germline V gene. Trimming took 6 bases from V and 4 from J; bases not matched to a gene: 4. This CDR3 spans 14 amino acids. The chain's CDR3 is CASRQGVSTGELFF. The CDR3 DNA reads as TGTGCCAGCAGACAGGGGGTTTCCACCGGGGAGCTGTTTTTT.

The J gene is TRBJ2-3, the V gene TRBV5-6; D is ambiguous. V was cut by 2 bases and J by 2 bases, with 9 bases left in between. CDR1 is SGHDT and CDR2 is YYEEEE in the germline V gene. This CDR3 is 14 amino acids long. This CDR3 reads CASSLALFTDTQYF. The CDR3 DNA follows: TGTGCCAGCAGCTTAGCTCTATTCACAGATACGCAGTATTTT.

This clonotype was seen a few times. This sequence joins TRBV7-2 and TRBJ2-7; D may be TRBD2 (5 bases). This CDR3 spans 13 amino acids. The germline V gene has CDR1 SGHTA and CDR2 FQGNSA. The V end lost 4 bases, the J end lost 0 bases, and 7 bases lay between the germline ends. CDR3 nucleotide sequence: TGTGCCAGCAGCTGGGAGAGCTCCTACGAGCAGTACTTC. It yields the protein CASSWESSYEQYF.

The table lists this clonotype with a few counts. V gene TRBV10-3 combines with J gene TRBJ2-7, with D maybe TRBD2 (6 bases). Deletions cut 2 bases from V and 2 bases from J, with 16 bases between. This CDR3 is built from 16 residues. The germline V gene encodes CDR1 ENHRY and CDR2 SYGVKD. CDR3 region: CAISEGVSGFPYEQYF. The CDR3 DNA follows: TGTGCCATCAGTGAGGGGGTTAGCGGCTTTCCCTACGAGCAGTACTTC.

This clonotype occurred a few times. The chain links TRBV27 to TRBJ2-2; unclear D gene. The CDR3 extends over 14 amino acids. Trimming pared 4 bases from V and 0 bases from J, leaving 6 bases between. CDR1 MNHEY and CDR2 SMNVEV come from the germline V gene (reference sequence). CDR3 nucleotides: TGTGCCAGCAGTTACGGATCGAACACCGGGGAGCTGTTTTTT. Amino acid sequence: CASSYGSNTGELFF.

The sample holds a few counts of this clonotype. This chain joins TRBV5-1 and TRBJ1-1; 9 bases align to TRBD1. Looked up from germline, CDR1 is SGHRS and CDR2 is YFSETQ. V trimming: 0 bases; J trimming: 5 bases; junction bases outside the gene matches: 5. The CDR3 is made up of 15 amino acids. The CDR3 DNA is TGCGCCAGCAGCTTGGCGGGACAGGGTGAGACTGAAGCTTTCTTT. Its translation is CASSLAGQGETEAFF. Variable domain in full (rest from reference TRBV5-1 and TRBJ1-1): KAGVTQTPRYLIKTRGQQVTLSCSPISGHRSVSWYQQTPGQGLQFLFEYFSETQRNKGNFPGRFSGRQFSNSRSEMNVSTLELGDSALYLCASSLAGQGETEAFFGQGTRLTVV.

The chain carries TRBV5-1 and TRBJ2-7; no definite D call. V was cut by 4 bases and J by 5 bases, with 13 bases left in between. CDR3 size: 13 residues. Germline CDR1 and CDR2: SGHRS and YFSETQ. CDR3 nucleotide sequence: TGCGCCAGCAGCCCCCCAAGCCCCCACGAGCAGTACTTC. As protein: CASSPPSPHEQYF.

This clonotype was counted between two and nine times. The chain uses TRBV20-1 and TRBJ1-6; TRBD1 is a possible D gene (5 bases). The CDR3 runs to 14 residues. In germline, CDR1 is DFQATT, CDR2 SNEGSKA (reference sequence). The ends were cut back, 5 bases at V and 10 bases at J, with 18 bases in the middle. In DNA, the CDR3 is TGCAGTGCTCCCTCAGGGTCGTCAGGGTCACCCCTCCACTTT. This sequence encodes CSAPSGSSGSPLHF.

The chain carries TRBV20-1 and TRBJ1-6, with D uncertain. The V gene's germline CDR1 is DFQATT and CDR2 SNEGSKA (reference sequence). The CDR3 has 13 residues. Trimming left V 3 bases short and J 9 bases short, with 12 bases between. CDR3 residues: CSASTIGSSPLHF. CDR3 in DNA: TGCAGTGCTAGCACAATAGGGAGTTCACCCCTCCACTTT.

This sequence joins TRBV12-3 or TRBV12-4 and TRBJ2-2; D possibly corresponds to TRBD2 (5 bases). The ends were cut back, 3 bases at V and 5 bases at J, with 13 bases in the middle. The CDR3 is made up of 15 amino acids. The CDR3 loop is CASSFGLARTGELFF. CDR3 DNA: TGTGCCAGCAGTTTTGGTCTAGCAAGGACCGGGGAGCTGTTTTTT.

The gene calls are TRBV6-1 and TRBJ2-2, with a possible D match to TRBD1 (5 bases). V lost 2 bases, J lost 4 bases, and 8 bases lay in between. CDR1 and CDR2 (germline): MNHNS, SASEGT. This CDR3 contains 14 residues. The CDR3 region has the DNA TGTGCCAGCAGTGAACTGGGGCGCACCGGGGAGCTGTTTTTT. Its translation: CASSELGRTGELFF.

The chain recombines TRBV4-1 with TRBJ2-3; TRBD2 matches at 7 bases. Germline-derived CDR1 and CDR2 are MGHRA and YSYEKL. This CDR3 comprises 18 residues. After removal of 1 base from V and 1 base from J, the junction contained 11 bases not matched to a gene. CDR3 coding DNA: TGCGCCAGCAGCCAAGCGAACCGACCGGGACTACGCACAGATACGCAGTATTTT. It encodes CASSQANRPGLRTDTQYF.

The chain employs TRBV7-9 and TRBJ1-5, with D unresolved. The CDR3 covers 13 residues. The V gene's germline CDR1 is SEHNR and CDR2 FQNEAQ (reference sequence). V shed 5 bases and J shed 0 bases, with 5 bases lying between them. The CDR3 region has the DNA TGTGCCAGCAGCGACCTTAGCAATCAGCCCCAGCATTTT. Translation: CASSDLSNQPQHF.

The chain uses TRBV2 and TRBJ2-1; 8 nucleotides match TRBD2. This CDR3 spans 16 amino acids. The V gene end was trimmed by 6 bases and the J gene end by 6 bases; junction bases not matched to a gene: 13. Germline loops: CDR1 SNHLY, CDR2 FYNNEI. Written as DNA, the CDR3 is TGTGCCAGCAGCTCGACTAGCGCCCGACGGCTCAATGAGCAGTTCTTC. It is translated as CASSSTSARRLNEQFF.

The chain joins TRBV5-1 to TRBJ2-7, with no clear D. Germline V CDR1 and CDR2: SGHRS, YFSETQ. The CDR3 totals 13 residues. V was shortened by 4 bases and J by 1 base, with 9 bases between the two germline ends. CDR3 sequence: CASSPVGSYEQYF. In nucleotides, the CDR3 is TGCGCCAGCAGCCCCGTTGGTTCCTACGAGCAGTACTTC.

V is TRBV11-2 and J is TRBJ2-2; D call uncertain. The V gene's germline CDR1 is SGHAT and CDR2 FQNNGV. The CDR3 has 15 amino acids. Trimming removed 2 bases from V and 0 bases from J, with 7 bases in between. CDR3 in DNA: TGTGCCAGCAGCTTATATGTTTCGAACACCGGGGAGCTGTTTTTT. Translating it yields CASSLYVSNTGELFF.

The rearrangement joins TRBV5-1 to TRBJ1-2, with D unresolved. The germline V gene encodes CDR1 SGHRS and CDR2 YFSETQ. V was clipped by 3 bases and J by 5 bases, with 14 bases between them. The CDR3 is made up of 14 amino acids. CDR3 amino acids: CASSSDGLIYGYTF. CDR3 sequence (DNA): TGCGCCAGCAGCTCGGACGGACTTATTTATGGCTACACCTTC.